Following are 19 T cell receptor beta chains from one sample sequenced in a study of blood T cell repertoires in COVID-19. Assay: immunoSEQ multiplex PCR; the TCRdb copy retains only in-frame clones and omits some. Counted here are 250,000 to 400,000 clones, approximately 89% occurring once; the ten biggest clones make up 5.3%. Sequenced material: PBMCs or T cells enriched from blood (not recorded which). These receptors came from a woman in her thirties who had recovered from COVID-19.

The V and J genes are TRBV2 and TRBJ2-7, with 7 bases aligning to TRBD1. The CDR3 spans 15 residues. Germline-derived CDR1 and CDR2 are SNHLY and FYNNEI. After removal of 6 bases from V and 3 bases from J, the junction contained 11 bases not matched to a gene. For the CDR3, the DNA is TGTGCCAGCAGCGCTACCGGGACAGTTAACTACGAGCAGTACTTC. Translating it yields CASSATGTVNYEQYF.

V usage is TRBV4-1 and J usage is TRBJ2-7; TRBD2 matches at 8 bases. The CDR3 extends over 18 amino acids. Germline lookup yields CDR1 MGHRA and CDR2 YSYEKL. V was clipped by 0 bases and J by 3 bases; unmatched bases: 13. CDR3: CASSQDSAGGAGGYEQYF. CDR3 in DNA: TGCGCCAGCAGCCAAGATTCGGCCGGGGGGGCCGGAGGCTACGAGCAGTACTTC.

CDR3 nucleotides: TGTGCCAGCACTCTCCCCGGGGCCAACGTCCTGACTTTC. Protein product: CASTLPGANVLTF. The gene calls are TRBV9 and TRBJ2-6; unclear D gene. The CDR3 is 13 residues long. Trimming removed 6 bases at V and 4 bases at J, with 8 bases between. Germline V gene sequence: CDR1 SGDLS, CDR2 YYNGEE.

J is TRBJ2-1 and V is TRBV6-5; D might be TRBD2 (6 bases). Germline loops: CDR1 MNHEY, CDR2 SVGAGI. V lost 8 bases and J lost 11, with 16 bases in between. The CDR3 loop spans 12 amino acids. The chain's CDR3 is CASASRGDKQFF. CDR3 bases: TGTGCCAGCGCGTCGCGGGGAGATAAGCAGTTCTTC.

V is TRBV12-3 or TRBV12-4 and J is TRBJ2-3, with D tentatively TRBD2 (6 bases). The CDR3 has 13 residues. Trimming stripped 2 bases from V and 5 bases from J, with 8 bases between. The CDR3 DNA reads TGTGCCAGCAGTTTAACGGGAGAAGATACGCAGTATTTT. It translates to CASSLTGEDTQYF.

The chain links TRBV11-1 to TRBJ2-7, with D perhaps TRBD1 (7 bases). The germline V and J ends were trimmed by 5 bases and 2 bases, with 13 bases remaining between them. The CDR3 is made up of 14 amino acids. Germline V gene lookup returns CDR1 SGHAT and CDR2 FQDESV (reference sequence). Here the CDR3 DNA reads TGTGCCAGCAGCCCGGACAGGACTACCTACGAGCAGTACTTC. This encodes CASSPDRTTYEQYF.

With respect to this clone: Other DNA variants within this sample encode the same CDR3. The chain carries TRBV7-9 and TRBJ2-7; D not certain. The ends were cut back, 8 bases at V and 0 bases at J, with 14 bases in the middle. In germline, CDR1 is SEHNR, CDR2 FQNEAQ (reference sequence). This CDR3 is built from 14 residues. The chain's CDR3 is CASSSGVSSYEQYF. For the CDR3, the DNA is TGTGCCAGCTCCTCAGGCGTCAGCTCCTACGAGCAGTACTTC. The full variable domain, its missing parts supplied by reference TRBV7-9 and TRBJ2-7, is DTGVSQNPRHKITKRGQNVTFRCDPISEHNRLYWYRQTLGQGPEFLTYFQNEAQLEKSRLLSDRFSAERPKGSFSTLEIQRTEQGDSAMYLCASSSGVSSYEQYFGPGTRLTVT.

The chain couples TRBV5-1 to TRBJ2-1; 8 nucleotides match TRBD2. The CDR3 has 16 amino acids. V lost 2 bases to trimming and J lost 2 bases; unmatched junction nucleotides: 6. CDR1 and CDR2 (germline): SGHRS, YFSETQ. The CDR3 reads CASSFLPGGAYNEQFF. The CDR3, as DNA: TGCGCCAGCAGCTTTTTACCCGGGGGGGCCTACAATGAGCAGTTCTTC.

The V and J genes are TRBV4-1 and TRBJ2-2; 13 bases match TRBD2. V shed 2 bases and J 2 bases; nucleotides not matched to a gene: 5. Germline values: CDR1 MGHRA, CDR2 YSYEKL. The CDR3 is 18 residues long. CDR3 sequence reads: CASSQRTSGGGNTGELFF. The DNA for the CDR3 is TGCGCCAGCAGCCAACGGACTAGCGGGGGAGGTAACACCGGGGAGCTGTTTTTT.

V and J are TRBV5-4 and TRBJ2-1; TRBD2 agrees at 14 bases. Germline V gene sequence: CDR1 SGHNT, CDR2 YYREEE (reference sequence). Unmatched junction bases numbered 4, after V lost 4 bases and J lost 7 bases. This CDR3 region has 15 residues. CDR3 nucleotides: TGTGCCAGCAGCGAGGGGACTAGCGGGGGAAATGAGCAGTTCTTC. This gives the protein CASSEGTSGGNEQFF.

The chain employs TRBV28 and TRBJ1-4; TRBD1 matches 8 bases. V shed 5 bases and J 7 bases; nucleotides not matched to a gene: 9. Germline CDR1 MDHEN, CDR2 SYDVKM. CDR3 length equals 15 residues. The CDR3 loop is CASSLSQGAVEKLFF. DNA of the CDR3: TGTGCCAGCAGTCTTTCCCAGGGGGCAGTTGAAAAACTGTTTTTT.

The chain joins TRBV5-1 to TRBJ2-5, with 13 bases that match TRBD2. Germline V gene lookup returns CDR1 SGHRS and CDR2 YFSETQ. The CDR3 length is 18 residues. With V trimmed by 4 bases and J by 5 bases, 14 bases remained unmatched. The CDR3 nucleotides read TGCGCCAGCAGCCCTGGACTAGCGGGGGAATCCTTTGGGGAGACCCAGTACTTC. Translating it yields CASSPGLAGESFGETQYF.

The genes are TRBV2 and TRBJ2-1, with 8 bases matching TRBD2. CDR1 is SNHLY and CDR2 is FYNNEI in the germline V gene. The CDR3 is made up of 13 amino acids. The trim removed 6 bases at V and 2 bases at J, leaving 0 bases unmatched. In DNA, the CDR3 is TGTGCCAGCAGGCGGGGGGCCTACAATGAGCAGTTCTTC. This translates into CASRRGAYNEQFF.

The V gene is TRBV18, the J gene TRBJ2-5; possible D gene TRBD1, 5 bases. The germline gives CDR1 KGHSH, CDR2 LQKENI. Trimming cost V 3 bases and J 2 bases, with 10 bases left between them. This CDR3 contains 14 residues. The CDR3: CASSPRQGQETQYF. The CDR3 DNA is TGTGCCAGCTCACCCCGCCAGGGTCAAGAGACCCAGTACTTC.

J is TRBJ2-7 and V is TRBV5-4, with D maybe TRBD1 (6 bases). The CDR3 has 14 amino acids. Between the trimmed V and J ends, which lost 0 bases and 6 bases, there was a span of 13 bases. CDR1 is SGHNT, CDR2 YYREEE, per germline (reference sequence). The CDR3 sequence: CASSLGGQGGEQYF. The CDR3 region has the DNA TGTGCCAGCAGCTTGGGTGGACAAGGGGGCGAGCAGTACTTC.

The CDR3 nucleotides read TGTGCCAGCAGCTTGGAAGGTTTTCTAGCGGGGTACTCCTACGAGCAGTACTTC. It translates to CASSLEGFLAGYSYEQYF. V usage is TRBV5-6 and J usage is TRBJ2-7, with 9 bases that match TRBD2. The CDR3 totals 18 residues. Germline loops: CDR1 SGHDT, CDR2 YYEEEE. Trimming removed 0 bases from V and 0 bases from J; junction bases left unmatched: 10.

The chain links TRBV7-3 to TRBJ2-6; TRBD2 might be the D (5 bases). The V end lost 5 bases, the J end lost 4 bases, and 15 bases lay between the germline ends. The CDR3 is 16 amino acids. The germline CDR1 and CDR2 sequences are SGHTA and FQGTGA. As DNA, the CDR3 is TGTGCCAGCAGCCCCACCCCGGCTAGCGGGGCCAACGTCCTGACTTTC. It encodes CASSPTPASGANVLTF.

The rearrangement joins TRBV5-1 to TRBJ2-1; possible D gene TRBD2, 6 bases. The CDR3 loop spans 20 amino acids. CDR1 SGHRS and CDR2 YFSETQ come from the germline V gene. Trimming removed 5 bases from V and 0 bases from J, with 27 bases in between. In DNA form, the CDR3 reads TGCGCCAGCAGTTCCTCCGGAGGGTTCTATCTGCAGAGCTCCTACAATGAGCAGTTCTTC. Residues: CASSSSGGFYLQSSYNEQFF.

The V and J genes are TRBV27 and TRBJ1-1; D is possibly TRBD1 (5 bases). The CDR3 contains 13 residues. V lost 3 bases, J lost 8 bases, and 13 bases lay in between. The germline V gene encodes CDR1 MNHEY and CDR2 SMNVEV (reference sequence). The CDR3 DNA reads TGTGCCAGCAGTTTCTCAGGCAGGGCAGAAGCTTTCTTT. Its translation: CASSFSGRAEAFF.